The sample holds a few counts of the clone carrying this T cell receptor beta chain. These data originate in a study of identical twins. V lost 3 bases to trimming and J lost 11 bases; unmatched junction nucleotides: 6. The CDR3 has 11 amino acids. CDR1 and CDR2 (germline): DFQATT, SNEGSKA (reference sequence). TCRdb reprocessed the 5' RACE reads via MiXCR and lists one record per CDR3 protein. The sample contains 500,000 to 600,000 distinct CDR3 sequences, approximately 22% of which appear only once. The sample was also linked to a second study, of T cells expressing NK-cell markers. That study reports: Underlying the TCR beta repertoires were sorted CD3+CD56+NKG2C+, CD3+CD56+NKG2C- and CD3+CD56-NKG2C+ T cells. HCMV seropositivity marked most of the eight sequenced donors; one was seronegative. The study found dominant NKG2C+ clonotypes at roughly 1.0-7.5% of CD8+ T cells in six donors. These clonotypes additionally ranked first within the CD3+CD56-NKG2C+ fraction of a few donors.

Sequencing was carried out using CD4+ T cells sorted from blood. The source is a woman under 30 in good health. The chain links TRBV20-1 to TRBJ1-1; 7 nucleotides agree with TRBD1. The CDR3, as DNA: TGCAGTGCTAGGACAGGGAATGGGGCTTTCTTT. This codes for CSARTGNGAFF.